Detailed here is one T cell receptor (beta chain). Its target is unknown. This sample was taken from a study of T cells expressing NK-cell markers. Turning to the study itself: Serological testing identified seven of the eight sequenced donors as HCMV-seropositive and one as seronegative.

The germline CDR1 and CDR2 sequences are MDHEN and SYDVKM. The length of the CDR3 is 14 residues. Points from the study as a whole: One observes that, in a handful of donors, these clonotypes were also the leading ones within the CD3+CD56-NKG2C+ fraction.

UMI-tagged 5'RACE template switching yielded the TCR beta cDNA. For each CDR3 protein, TCRdb gives one entry from its re-call of the 5' RACE reads, without DNA. The data include about 170,000 distinct CDR3 sequences; the top ten clones carry around 21%. The rearrangement joins TRBV28 to TRBJ2-7; TCRdb's D gene call, TRBD2, goes unchecked for lack of DNA. The sample was blood T cells: a sorted CD56 or NKG2C T cell subset, CD4+ or CD8+ T cells, or bulk PBMC T cells (not recorded which). The clonotype originates from a man aged 18-70 years in good health. Here the CDR3 reads CASRLPGPTYEQYF.